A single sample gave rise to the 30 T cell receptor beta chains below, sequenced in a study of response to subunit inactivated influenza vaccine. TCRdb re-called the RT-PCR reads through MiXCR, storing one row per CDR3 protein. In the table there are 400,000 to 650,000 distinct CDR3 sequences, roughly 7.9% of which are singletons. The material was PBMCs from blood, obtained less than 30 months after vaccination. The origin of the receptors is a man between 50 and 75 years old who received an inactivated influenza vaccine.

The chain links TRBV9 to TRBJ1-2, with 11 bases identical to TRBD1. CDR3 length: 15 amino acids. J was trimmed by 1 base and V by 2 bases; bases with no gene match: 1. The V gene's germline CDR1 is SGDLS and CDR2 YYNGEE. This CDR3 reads CASSVGQGVNYGYTF. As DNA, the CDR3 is TGTGCCAGCAGCGTGGGACAGGGGGTTAACTATGGCTACACCTTC.

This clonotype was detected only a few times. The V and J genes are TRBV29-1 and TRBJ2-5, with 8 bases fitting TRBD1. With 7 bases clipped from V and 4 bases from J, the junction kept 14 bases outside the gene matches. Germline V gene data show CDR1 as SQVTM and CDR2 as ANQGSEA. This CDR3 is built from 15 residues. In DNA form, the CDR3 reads TGCAGCGGGGCCTTACCGGACAGGGTAGGAGAGACCCAGTACTTC. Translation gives CSGALPDRVGETQYF.

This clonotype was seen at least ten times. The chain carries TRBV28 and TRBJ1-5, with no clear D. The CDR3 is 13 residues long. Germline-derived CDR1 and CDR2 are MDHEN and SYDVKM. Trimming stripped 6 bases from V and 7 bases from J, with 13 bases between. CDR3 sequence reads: CASRPQPRQPQHF. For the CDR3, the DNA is TGTGCCAGCAGGCCTCAGCCGAGGCAGCCCCAGCATTTT.

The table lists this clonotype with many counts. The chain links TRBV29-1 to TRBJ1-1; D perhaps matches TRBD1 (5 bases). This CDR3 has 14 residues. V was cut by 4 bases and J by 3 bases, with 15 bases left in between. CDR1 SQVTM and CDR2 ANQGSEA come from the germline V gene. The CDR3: CSVVGGAGYTEAFF. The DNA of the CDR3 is TGCAGCGTTGTTGGTGGGGCTGGTTACACTGAAGCTTTCTTT.

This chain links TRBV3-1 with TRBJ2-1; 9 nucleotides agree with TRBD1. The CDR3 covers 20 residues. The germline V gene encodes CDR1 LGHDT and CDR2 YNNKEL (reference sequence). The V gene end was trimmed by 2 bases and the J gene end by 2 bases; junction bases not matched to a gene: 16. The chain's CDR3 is CASSQYYGTGRLSAYNEQFF. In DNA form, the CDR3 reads TGTGCCAGCAGCCAATATTACGGGACAGGGAGATTATCGGCCTACAATGAGCAGTTCTTC.

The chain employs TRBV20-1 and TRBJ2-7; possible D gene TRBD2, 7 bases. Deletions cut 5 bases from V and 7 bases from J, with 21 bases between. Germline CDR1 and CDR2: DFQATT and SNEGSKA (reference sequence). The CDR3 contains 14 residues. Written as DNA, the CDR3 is TGCAGTGCTCCCAAGACTAGCAGCGGGACAGAGCAGTACTTC. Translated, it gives CSAPKTSSGTEQYF.

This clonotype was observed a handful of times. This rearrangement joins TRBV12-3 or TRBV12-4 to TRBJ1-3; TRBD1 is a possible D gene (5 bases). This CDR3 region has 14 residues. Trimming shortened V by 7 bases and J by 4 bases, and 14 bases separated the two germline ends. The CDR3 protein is CASKKTDRGNTIYF. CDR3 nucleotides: TGTGCCAGCAAGAAGACAGATAGAGGAAACACCATATATTTT.

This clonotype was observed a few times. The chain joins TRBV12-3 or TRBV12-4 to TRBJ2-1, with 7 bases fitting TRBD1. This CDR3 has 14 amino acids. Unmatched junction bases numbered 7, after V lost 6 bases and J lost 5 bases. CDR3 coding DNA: TGTGCCAGCAGCTCGGGACAGAATAACAATGAGCAGTTCTTC. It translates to CASSSGQNNNEQFF.

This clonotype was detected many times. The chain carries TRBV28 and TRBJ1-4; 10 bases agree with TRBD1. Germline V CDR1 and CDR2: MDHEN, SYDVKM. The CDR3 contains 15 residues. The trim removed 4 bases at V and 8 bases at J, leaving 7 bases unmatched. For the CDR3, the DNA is TGTGCCAGCAGTTCAGGGGACAGGGGCTGGGAAAAACTGTTTTTT. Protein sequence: CASSSGDRGWEKLFF.

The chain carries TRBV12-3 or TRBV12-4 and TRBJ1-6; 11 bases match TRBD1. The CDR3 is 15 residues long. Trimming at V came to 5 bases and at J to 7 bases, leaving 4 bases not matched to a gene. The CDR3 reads CASSGGQGANSPLHF. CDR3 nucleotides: TGTGCCAGCAGTGGCGGACAGGGGGCGAATTCACCCCTCCACTTT.

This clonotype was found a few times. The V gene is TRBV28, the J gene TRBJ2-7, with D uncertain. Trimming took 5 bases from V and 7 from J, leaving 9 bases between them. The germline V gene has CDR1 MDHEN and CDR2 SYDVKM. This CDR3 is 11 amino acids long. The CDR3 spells CASSPLREQYF. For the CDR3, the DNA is TGTGCCAGCAGTCCTCTCAGGGAGCAGTACTTC.

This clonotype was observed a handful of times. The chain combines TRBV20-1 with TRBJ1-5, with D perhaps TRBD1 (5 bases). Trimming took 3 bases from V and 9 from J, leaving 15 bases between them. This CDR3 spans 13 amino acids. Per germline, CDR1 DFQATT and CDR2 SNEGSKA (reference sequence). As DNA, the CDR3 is TGCAGTGCTAGCCAGGGAACAAGTCGGCCCCAGCATTTT. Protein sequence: CSASQGTSRPQHF.

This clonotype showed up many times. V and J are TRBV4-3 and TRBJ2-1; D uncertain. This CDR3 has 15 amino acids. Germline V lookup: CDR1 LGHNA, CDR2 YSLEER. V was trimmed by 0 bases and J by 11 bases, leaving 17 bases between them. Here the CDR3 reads CASSQDNQVGLKQFF. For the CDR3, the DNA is TGCGCCAGCAGCCAAGATAATCAGGTCGGTCTAAAGCAGTTCTTC.

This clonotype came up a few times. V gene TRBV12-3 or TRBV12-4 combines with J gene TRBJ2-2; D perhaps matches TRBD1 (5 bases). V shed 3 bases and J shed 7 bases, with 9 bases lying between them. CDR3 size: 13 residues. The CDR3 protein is CASSFMDIGELFF. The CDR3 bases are TGTGCCAGCAGTTTCATGGACATCGGGGAGCTGTTTTTT.

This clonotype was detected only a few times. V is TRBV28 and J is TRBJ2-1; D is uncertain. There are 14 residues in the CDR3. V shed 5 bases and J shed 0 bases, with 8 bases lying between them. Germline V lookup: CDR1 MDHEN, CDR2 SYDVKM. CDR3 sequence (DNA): TGTGCCAGCAGTCTAAGGAGCTCCTACAATGAGCAGTTCTTC. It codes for CASSLRSSYNEQFF.

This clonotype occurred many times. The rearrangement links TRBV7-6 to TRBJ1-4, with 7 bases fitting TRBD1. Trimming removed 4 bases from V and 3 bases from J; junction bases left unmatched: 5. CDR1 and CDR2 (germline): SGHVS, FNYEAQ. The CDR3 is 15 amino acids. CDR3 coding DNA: TGTGCCAGCAGCTCCGGACAGGCCTCTAATGAAAAACTGTTTTTT. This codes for CASSSGQASNEKLFF.

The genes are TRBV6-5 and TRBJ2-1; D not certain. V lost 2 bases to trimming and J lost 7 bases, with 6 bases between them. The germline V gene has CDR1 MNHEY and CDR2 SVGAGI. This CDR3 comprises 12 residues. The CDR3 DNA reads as TGTGCCAGCAGTTACGACGGGAATGAGCAGTTCTTC. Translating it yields CASSYDGNEQFF.

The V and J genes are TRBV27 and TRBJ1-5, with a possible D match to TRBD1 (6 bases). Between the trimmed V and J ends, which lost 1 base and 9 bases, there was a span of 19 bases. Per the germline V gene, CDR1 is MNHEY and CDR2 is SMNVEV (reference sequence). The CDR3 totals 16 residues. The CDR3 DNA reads TGTGCCAGCAGTTTATTGGGACAACAGGGAATTCGGCCCCAGCATTTT. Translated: CASSLLGQQGIRPQHF.

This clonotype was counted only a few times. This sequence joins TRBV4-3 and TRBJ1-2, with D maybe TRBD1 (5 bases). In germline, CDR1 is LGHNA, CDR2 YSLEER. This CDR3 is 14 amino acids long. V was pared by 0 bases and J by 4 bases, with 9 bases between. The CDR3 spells CASSQDTGTYGYTF. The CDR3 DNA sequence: TGCGCCAGCAGCCAAGATACGGGGACCTATGGCTACACCTTC.

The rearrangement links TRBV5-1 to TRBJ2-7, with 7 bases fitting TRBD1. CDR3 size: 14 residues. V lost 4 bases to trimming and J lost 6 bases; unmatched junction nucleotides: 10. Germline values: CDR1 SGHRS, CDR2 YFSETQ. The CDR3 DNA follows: TGCGCCAGCAGCAGAGGTGACAGGGATGGCGAGCAGTACTTC. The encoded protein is CASSRGDRDGEQYF.

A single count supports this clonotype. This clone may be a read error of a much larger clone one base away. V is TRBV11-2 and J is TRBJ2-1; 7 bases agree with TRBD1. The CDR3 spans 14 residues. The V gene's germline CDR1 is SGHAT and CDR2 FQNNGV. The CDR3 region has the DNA TGTGCCAGCAGCCCACCGGGACAGTACAATGAGCATTTCTTC. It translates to CASSPPGQYNEHFF.

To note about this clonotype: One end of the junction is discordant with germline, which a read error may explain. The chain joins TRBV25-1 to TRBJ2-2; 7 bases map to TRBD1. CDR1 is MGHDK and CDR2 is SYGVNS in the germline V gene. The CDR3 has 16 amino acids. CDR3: CASSGRGNRNSGELFF. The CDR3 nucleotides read TGTGCCAGCAGTGGCAGGGGGAATCGTAACAGCGGGGAGCTGTTTTTT.

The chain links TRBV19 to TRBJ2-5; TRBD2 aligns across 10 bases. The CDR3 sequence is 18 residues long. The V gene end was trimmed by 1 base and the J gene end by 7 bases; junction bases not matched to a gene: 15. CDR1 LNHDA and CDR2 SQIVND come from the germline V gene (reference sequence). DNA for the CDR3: TGTGCCAGTAGTATAGTGGGCCGTCGGACTAGCGGACAGCGGACCCAGTACTTC. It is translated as CASSIVGRRTSGQRTQYF.

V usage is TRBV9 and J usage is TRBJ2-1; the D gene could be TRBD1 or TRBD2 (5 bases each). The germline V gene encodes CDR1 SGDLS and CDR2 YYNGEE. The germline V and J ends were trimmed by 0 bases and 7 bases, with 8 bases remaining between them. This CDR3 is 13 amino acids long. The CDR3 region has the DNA TGTGCCAGCAGCGTAGACGAGGGGAATGAGCAGTTCTTC. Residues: CASSVDEGNEQFF.

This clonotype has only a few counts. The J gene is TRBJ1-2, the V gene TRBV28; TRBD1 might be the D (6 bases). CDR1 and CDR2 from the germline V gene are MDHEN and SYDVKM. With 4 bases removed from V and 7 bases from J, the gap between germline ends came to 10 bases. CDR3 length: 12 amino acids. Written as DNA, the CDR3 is TGTGCCAGCAGTTCCAACAGGGTTGGCTACACCTTC. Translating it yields CASSSNRVGYTF.

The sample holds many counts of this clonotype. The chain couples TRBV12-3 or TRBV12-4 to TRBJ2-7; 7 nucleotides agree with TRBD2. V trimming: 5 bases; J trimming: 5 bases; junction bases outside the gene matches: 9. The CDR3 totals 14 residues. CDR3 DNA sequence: TGTGCCAGCAGTATTACCGGGAGGCTCCACGAGCAGTACTTC. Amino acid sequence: CASSITGRLHEQYF.

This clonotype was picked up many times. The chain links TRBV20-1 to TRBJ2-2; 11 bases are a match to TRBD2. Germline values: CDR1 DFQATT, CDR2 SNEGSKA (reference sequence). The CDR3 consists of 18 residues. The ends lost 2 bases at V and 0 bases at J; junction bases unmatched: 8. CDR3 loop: CSARLRLAGPPNTGELFF. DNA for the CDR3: TGCAGTGCTAGATTAAGACTAGCGGGGCCTCCGAACACCGGGGAGCTGTTTTTT.

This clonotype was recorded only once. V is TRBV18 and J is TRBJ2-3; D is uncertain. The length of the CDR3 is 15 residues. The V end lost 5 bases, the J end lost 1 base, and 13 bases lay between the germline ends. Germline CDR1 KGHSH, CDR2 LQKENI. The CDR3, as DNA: TGTGCCAGCTCAGTACAGTTGTCTGGCACAGATACGCAGTATTTT. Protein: CASSVQLSGTDTQYF.

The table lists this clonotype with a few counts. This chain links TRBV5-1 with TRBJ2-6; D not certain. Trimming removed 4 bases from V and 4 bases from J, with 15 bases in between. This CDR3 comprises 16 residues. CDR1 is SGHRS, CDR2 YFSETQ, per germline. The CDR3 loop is CASSPWVFSGANVLTF. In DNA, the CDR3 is TGCGCCAGCAGCCCTTGGGTTTTTTCCGGGGCCAACGTCCTGACTTTC.

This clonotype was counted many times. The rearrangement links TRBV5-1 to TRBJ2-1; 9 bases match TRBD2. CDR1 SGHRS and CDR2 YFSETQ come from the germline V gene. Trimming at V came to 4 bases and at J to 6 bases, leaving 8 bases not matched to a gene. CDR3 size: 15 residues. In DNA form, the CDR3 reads TGCGCCAGCAGCATCTCCGGGACTAGCCCCAATGAGCAGTTCTTC. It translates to CASSISGTSPNEQFF.